This T cell receptor (beta chain) is drawn from a study of T cells in Graves' hyperthyroidism and ophthalmopathy (dated by TCRdb to the late 2010s). Notes on the research overall: Peripheral blood was collected at initial diagnosis, before any treatment. A discovery cohort of about 100 patients, roughly 45 with Graves' ophthalmopathy and approximately 55 with stable Graves' hyperthyroidism, was used to find distinguishing TCR V-J signatures. Whether ophthalmopathy could be predicted prospectively was tested in an independent validation cohort made up of under 20 hyperthyroidism patients plus 17 patients who later progressed to ophthalmopathy. The 95 to 100 discovery patients were randomly split 7:3 into training and test sets. Thyroid tissue and blood T-cell repertoires from six Graves' hyperthyroidism patients were also compared in the study. After blood sampling, hyperthyroidism patients were treated with methimazole at a starting dose of 30 mg daily, and ophthalmopathy patients were treated with high-dose intravenous methylprednisolone. The paper reports TCR Vbeta CDR3 sequencing of some 140 peripheral blood samples: over 40 ophthalmopathy, under 80 hyperthyroidism and approximately 17 progressor patients. General findings and caveats noted by the study authors: In validation, the model predicted progression to ophthalmopathy with roughly 70% sensitivity and 72% to 85% specificity, a median of roughly seven months before onset. Ophthalmopathy was separated from stable hyperthyroidism by a 13 V-J signature model, with around 90% sensitivity and about 81% specificity obtained in cross-validation and 80%/75% obtained in testing. No statistical method was used to fix the sample size in advance, and group allocation was not hidden from the investigators. Blood samples also contained most of the expanded thyroid clonotypes (frequency above 0.001), which suggests that blood repertoires may reflect thyroid immune responses.

Moderately to severely active disease, a Clinical Activity Score of at least 3, a NOSPECS grade of at least 4, and a duration under 3 months were present in ophthalmopathy patients. Exclusion was applied to patients with uncontrolled infections, other autoimmune diseases, pregnancy or lactation. Diagnoses were established on the basis of clinical symptoms, serum thyroxine and TRAb, thyroid ultrasound, and orbital computed tomography. PBMCs were separated from around 9.1 ml of fresh peripheral blood using Ficoll-Paque density gradient centrifugation. Trizol reagent was used to extract total RNA, and RNA quality was then checked on an Agilent 2100 Bioanalyzer. Note on this clonotype: Which antigen it targets is not known. No much larger clone exists at a distance of one base, and base qualities are not known.

The TCR beta CDR3 regions were amplified from the RNA transcripts. A first-round RT-PCR of the TCR CDR3 used the HTBI primer set with the Qiagen OneStep RT-PCR kit. A second multiplex PCR round built the libraries, followed by size selection and purification. Libraries were sequenced paired-end with 100 bp reads on an Illumina HiSeq2000. Concerning the study's data processing: SOAPnuke was used to process the raw data, removing reads that contained adapters or uncalled bases, had a mean Phred below 15, or lacked an exact match to the constant primer or identifier. High-quality paired reads were merged with COPE v1.2.5, and unique nucleotide sequences were defined as clonotypes. MiTCR v1.1 was used to align clonotypes to the IMGT TRBV, TRBD and TRBJ reference segments. The analysis included only V-J combinations with a frequency above 0.0001, which together covered 99% to 99.2% of the repertoires. The TCS score was defined as the ratio of F50 (clonal expansion) to E x V (chaos), calculated using BLOSUM62-based TCRdist between CDR3 peptides within each V-J. Welch's t-statistics and random forest reduced roughly 500 V-J features to 13, which were used in a naive Bayes classifier (R e1071). TCRdb handled the public reads itself, with Q25 trimming in fastp and clone calling in MiXCR, and kept productive beta chains. Rows merge per CDR3 protein into single entries with the most common DNA and genes. None of the V and J calls come from the authors' own analysis; TCRdb made them. The sample records hundreds of thousands of distinct CDR3 sequences, around 15% of which are singletons. The biggest ten clones account for roughly an eighth of the sample.

The germline V gene gives CDR1 as SQVTM and CDR2 as ANQGSEA. Inclusive of the bounding cysteine and phenylalanine, the CDR3 is 14 residues long. Left in the record is the CDR3 DNA by itself, 42 bases read in frame from the first base. Relative to germline, V is 6 bases shorter and J is 2 bases shorter, with 17 bases between their ends. This receptor was taken from a woman between 45 and 65 years old with Graves' ophthalmopathy. Sequenced material: blood. This sequence uses TRBV29-1 and TRBJ2-7; the D segment cannot be called with confidence. The DNA sequence reads TGCAGCGTCGCCTTTGGGCCAGGAGCCTACGAGCAGTACTTC. Its amino acids are CSVAFGPGAYEQYF.